This T cell receptor beta chain was identified during a study of T-cell memory formation after mild COVID-19. Whole-study context: TCR clusters were mostly confined to one donor each. Broader study findings: The finding that pre-infection memory included some responding clones suggested that cross-reactive memory joined. SARS-CoV-2 specificity of second-wave clones peaking day 37 was unconfirmed.

Libraries for TCRalpha and TCRbeta carried sample barcodes and unique molecular identifiers via 5'RACE. TCRdb re-called the 5' RACE reads with MiXCR, one entry per CDR3 protein. The data contain roughly 130,000 distinct CDR3 sequences, about 6% of them singletons. This CDR3 comprises 15 residues. V was cut by 2 bases and J by 0 bases, with 7 bases left in between. CDR1 ENHRY and CDR2 SYGVKD come from the germline V gene. This clonotype was seen a handful of times. What it binds is not known. This chain links TRBV10-3 with TRBJ2-2; D is ambiguous. The sample was PBMCs or a T cell subset sorted from them (not recorded which). The source of this sequence is an adult woman who had mild COVID-19 (a few samples of this study predate the infection). Cell type and time point are not known. CDR3 in amino acids: CAISEGHANTGELFF. CDR3 coding DNA: TGTGCCATCAGTGAGGGCCATGCGAACACCGGGGAGCTGTTTTTT.